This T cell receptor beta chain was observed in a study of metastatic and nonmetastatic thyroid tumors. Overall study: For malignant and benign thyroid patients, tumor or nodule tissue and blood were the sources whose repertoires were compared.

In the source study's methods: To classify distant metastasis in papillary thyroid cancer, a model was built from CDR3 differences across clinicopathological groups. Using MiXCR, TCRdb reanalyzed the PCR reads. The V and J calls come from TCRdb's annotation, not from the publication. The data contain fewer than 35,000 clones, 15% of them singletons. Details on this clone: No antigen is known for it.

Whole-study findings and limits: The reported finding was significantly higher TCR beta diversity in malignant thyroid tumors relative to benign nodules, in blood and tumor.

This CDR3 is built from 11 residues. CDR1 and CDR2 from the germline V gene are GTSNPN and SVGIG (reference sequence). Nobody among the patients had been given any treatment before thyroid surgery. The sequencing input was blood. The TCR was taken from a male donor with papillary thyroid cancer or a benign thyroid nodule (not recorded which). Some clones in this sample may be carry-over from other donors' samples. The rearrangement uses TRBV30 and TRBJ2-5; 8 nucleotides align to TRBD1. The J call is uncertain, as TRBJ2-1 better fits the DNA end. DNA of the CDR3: TGTGCCTGTACAGGGGGCAATGAGCAGTTCTTC. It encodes CACTGGNEQFF.